Following are 18 T cell receptor beta chains from one sample sequenced in a study of cytomegalovirus exposure and HLA in healthy donors. The primer mix had 60 Vbeta and 13 Jbeta primers. This table comes from immunoSEQ multiplex PCR, and its TCRdb copy is limited to in-frame clones, with some not included. The sample has roughly 130,000 clones; around four fifths are singletons. The specimen sequenced was PBMCs. The origin of the receptors is a boy between 2 and 15 years old in good health and CMV-seronegative.

This chain uses TRBV29-1 with TRBJ2-3, with TRBD1 matching over 7 bases. This CDR3 has 14 amino acids. Unmatched junction bases numbered 7, after V lost 7 bases and J lost 0 bases. Germline CDR1 SQVTM, CDR2 ANQGSEA. The CDR3 loop reads CSARQGASTDTQYF. The DNA for the CDR3 is TGCAGCGCCAGACAGGGTGCTAGCACAGATACGCAGTATTTT.

V and J are TRBV6-5 and TRBJ2-7; 10 bases align to TRBD2. Looked up from germline, CDR1 is MNHEY and CDR2 is SVGAGI. With V trimmed by 8 bases and J by 2 bases, 9 bases remained unmatched. This CDR3 has 15 residues. The CDR3 protein is CASGVVSGGAYEQYF. CDR3 nucleotide sequence: TGTGCCAGCGGGGTTGTGAGCGGGGGGGCCTACGAGCAGTACTTC.

This CDR3 reads CAWSVSGVPPQLTDTQYF. CDR3 coding DNA: TGTGCCTGGAGTGTAAGCGGGGTACCTCCTCAACTCACAGATACGCAGTATTTT. V is TRBV30 and J is TRBJ2-3, with 7 bases aligning to TRBD2. The CDR3 spans 18 residues. The germline gives CDR1 GTSNPN, CDR2 SVGIG (reference sequence). V was clipped by 0 bases and J by 2 bases; unmatched bases: 14.

The chain joins TRBV5-6 to TRBJ2-2, with TRBD2 matching 9 bases. The CDR3 totals 16 residues. The ends lost 3 bases at V and 0 bases at J; junction bases unmatched: 3. Looked up from germline, CDR1 is SGHDT and CDR2 is YYEEEE. The CDR3 is CASSSGLATNTGELFF. Here the CDR3 DNA reads TGTGCCAGCAGCTCTGGACTAGCGACGAACACCGGGGAGCTGTTTTTT.

This clone appeared a few times. V gene TRBV30 combines with J gene TRBJ2-7, with TRBD2 as a possible D gene (6 bases). The CDR3 length is 13 residues. V lost 5 bases to trimming and J lost 4 bases, with 15 bases between them. CDR1 is GTSNPN, CDR2 SVGIG, per germline (reference sequence). CDR3 sequence reads: CAWALGAGYEQYV. The CDR3 DNA reads TGTGCCTGGGCCCTCGGGGCGGGATACGAGCAGTACGTC.

The chain couples TRBV27 to TRBJ2-1; 10 bases are a match to TRBD2. J was trimmed by 6 bases and V by 3 bases; bases with no gene match: 5. Germline lookup yields CDR1 MNHEY and CDR2 SMNVEV (reference sequence). The CDR3 is 15 residues long. CDR3 DNA sequence: TGTGCCAGCAGTTTGGGGCTAGCGGGGGTCAATGAGCAGTTCTTC. It encodes CASSLGLAGVNEQFF.

V is TRBV6-5 and J is TRBJ2-2; 10 positions agree with TRBD2. The CDR3 covers 15 residues. The J segment lost 2 bases and the V segment lost 8 bases, leaving 5 bases of the junction unmatched. Germline assignment: CDR1 MNHEY and CDR2 SVGAGI. The DNA of the CDR3 is TGTGCCAGCCAGCTAGCGGGAGACAACACCGGGGAGCTGTTTTTT. It specifies CASQLAGDNTGELFF.

This rearrangement joins TRBV6-6 to TRBJ2-2, with 8 bases identical to TRBD1. This CDR3 region has 15 residues. Losses at the gene ends were 1 base for V and 5 bases for J; bases not matched to a gene: 3. The germline V gene encodes CDR1 MNHNY and CDR2 SVGAGI (reference sequence). The CDR3 bases are TGTGCCAGCAGTTACTTGCGGACAGGGACCGGGGAGCTGTTTTTT. Translation gives CASSYLRTGTGELFF.

Concerning this clone itself: Compared with germline, one end of the junction differs, possibly owing to a read error. This sequence joins TRBV13 and TRBJ1-2; D remains unclear. This CDR3 is built from 11 residues. In germline, CDR1 is PRHDT, CDR2 FYEKMQ (reference sequence). CDR3 in DNA: TGTGCCAGCAGCTTGGGCCCGTGGGTAGACTTC. As protein: CASSLGPWVDF. The variable domain in full, with the rest retrieved from reference TRBV13 and TRBJ1-2, is AAGVIQSPRHLIKEKRETATLKCYPIPRHDTVYWYQQGPGQDPQFLISFYEKMQSDKGSIPDRFSAQQFSDYHSELNMSSLELGDSALYFCASSLGPWVDFGSGTRLTVV.

The chain joins TRBV11-3 to TRBJ1-1; TRBD1 is a possible D gene (5 bases). The CDR3 length is 13 residues. CDR1 SGHNT and CDR2 YENEEA come from the germline V gene. Between the trimmed V and J ends, which lost 5 bases and 5 bases, there was a span of 12 bases. CDR3 nucleotides: TGTGCCAGCAGCCCCCCCGGGGGGACTGAAGCTTTCTTT. The encoded protein is CASSPPGGTEAFF.

The CDR3 DNA reads as TGTGCCAGCAGCTTCCCGGGACAGGGGAACAATGAGCAGTTCTTC. Residues: CASSFPGQGNNEQFF. The chain couples TRBV5-6 to TRBJ2-1, with 10 positions matching TRBD1. Germline CDR1 and CDR2: SGHDT and YYEEEE. This CDR3 is 15 amino acids long. Trimming took 2 bases from V and 5 from J; bases not matched to a gene: 4.

The chain links TRBV7-8 to TRBJ2-7; no firm D call. CDR3 size: 13 residues. Between the trimmed V and J ends, which lost 5 bases and 4 bases, there was a span of 12 bases. Germline V gene lookup returns CDR1 SGHVS and CDR2 FQNEAQ. The CDR3 is CASSPRGAYEQYF. The CDR3 nucleotides read TGTGCCAGCAGCCCTCGCGGCGCTTACGAGCAGTACTTC.

This sequence joins TRBV6-4 and TRBJ2-5, with D unclear. Germline CDR1 MRHNA, CDR2 SNTAGT. The CDR3 loop spans 8 amino acids. V lost 10 bases and J lost 8, with 5 bases in between. The CDR3 reads CATSTQYF. The DNA of the CDR3 is TGTGCCACCTCTACCCAGTACTTC.

V is TRBV27 and J is TRBJ1-5; 8 positions match TRBD1. Germline-derived CDR1 and CDR2 are MNHEY and SMNVEV (reference sequence). The CDR3 covers 15 residues. V lost 6 bases, J lost 4 bases, and 8 bases stayed unmatched. CDR3 amino acids: CASRPDRGMNQPQHF. The CDR3 nucleotides are TGTGCCAGCAGGCCAGACAGGGGCATGAATCAGCCCCAGCATTTT.

The chain combines TRBV5-6 with TRBJ1-2; the D is unclear. Germline loops: CDR1 SGHDT, CDR2 YYEEEE. V was pared by 0 bases and J by 4 bases, with 16 bases between. The CDR3 spans 16 residues. The chain's CDR3 is CASSLGSPVVAYGYTF. As DNA, the CDR3 is TGTGCCAGCAGCTTGGGATCACCTGTTGTGGCCTATGGCTACACCTTC.

The chain has TRBV30 and TRBJ2-3, with 8 bases fitting TRBD2. The CDR3 spans 14 residues. With V trimmed by 2 bases and J by 6 bases, 7 bases remained unmatched. Germline CDR1 reads GTSNPN; CDR2 reads SVGIG (reference sequence). For the CDR3, the DNA is TGTGCCTGGAGTAATGGACTAGCTGCCGATACGCAGTATTTT. This translates into CAWSNGLAADTQYF.

The chain has TRBV19 and TRBJ1-5; D gene ambiguous. CDR1 and CDR2 (germline): LNHDA, SQIVND (reference sequence). Trimming stripped 6 bases from V and 2 bases from J, with 17 bases between. The CDR3 is 16 residues long. CDR3 DNA sequence: TGTGCCAGTAGCCACCGCGGGATTTCTGGCAATCAGCCCCAGCATTTT. This gives the protein CASSHRGISGNQPQHF.

This rearrangement joins TRBV19 to TRBJ1-1; TRBD1 agrees at 7 bases. In germline, CDR1 is LNHDA, CDR2 SQIVND (reference sequence). V gave up 4 bases and J gave up 7 bases; unmatched junction bases: 12. The CDR3 runs 15 residues. The CDR3 loop is CASSRFDRVVDEAFF. For the CDR3, the DNA is TGTGCCAGTAGTAGATTCGACAGGGTGGTTGATGAAGCTTTCTTT.